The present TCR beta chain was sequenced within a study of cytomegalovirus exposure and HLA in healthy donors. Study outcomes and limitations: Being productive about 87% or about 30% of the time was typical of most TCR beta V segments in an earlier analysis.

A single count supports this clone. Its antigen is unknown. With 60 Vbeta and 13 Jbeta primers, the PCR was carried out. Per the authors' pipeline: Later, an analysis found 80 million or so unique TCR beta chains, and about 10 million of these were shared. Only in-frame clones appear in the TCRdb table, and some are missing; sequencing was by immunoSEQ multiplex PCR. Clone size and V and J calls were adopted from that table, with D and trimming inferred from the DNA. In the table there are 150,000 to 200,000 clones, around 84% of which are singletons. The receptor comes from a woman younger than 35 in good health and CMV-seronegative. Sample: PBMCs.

CDR3 protein: CASNVVYEQYF. The CDR3 DNA follows: TGCGCCAGCAATGTAGTGTACGAGCAGTACTTC. The chain links TRBV10-2 to TRBJ2-7; D gene unclear. The germline V and J ends were trimmed by 7 bases and 4 bases, with 8 bases remaining between them. Germline V gene sequence: CDR1 WSHSY, CDR2 SAAADI. This CDR3 has 11 amino acids.